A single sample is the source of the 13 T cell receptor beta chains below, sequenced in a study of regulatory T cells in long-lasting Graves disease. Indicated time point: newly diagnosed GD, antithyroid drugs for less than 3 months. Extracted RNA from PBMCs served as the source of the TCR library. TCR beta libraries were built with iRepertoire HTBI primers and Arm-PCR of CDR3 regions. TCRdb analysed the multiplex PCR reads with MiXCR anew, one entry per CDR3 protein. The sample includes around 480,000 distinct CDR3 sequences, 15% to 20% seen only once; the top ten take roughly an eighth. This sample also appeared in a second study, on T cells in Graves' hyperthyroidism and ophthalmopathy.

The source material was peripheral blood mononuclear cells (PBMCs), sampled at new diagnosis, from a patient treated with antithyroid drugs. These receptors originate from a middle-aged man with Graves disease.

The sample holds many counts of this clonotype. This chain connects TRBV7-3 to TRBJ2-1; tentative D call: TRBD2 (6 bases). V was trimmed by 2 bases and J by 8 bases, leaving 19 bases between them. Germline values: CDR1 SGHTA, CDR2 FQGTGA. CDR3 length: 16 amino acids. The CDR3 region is CASSLLIGGGLDEQFF. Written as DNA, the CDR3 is TGTGCCAGCAGCTTACTGATAGGAGGAGGGTTGGATGAGCAGTTCTTC.

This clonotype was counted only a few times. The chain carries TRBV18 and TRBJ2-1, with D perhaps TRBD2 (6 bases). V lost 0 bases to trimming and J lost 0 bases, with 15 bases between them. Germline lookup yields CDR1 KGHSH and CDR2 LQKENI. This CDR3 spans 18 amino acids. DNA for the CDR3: TGTGCCAGCTCACCACCCAGCAGTTCCGGGAGCTCCTACAATGAGCAGTTCTTC. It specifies CASSPPSSSGSSYNEQFF.

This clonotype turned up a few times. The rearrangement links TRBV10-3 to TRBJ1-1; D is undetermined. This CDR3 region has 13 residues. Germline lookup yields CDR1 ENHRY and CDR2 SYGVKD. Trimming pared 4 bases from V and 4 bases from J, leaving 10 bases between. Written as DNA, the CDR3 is TGTGCCATCAGTGTTGGCGGCTTCACTGAAGCTTTCTTT. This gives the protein CAISVGGFTEAFF.

This CDR3 reads CASSIVGTDSYEQYF. The CDR3 DNA sequence: TGTGCCAGTAGTATAGTGGGGACGGACTCCTACGAGCAGTACTTC. V usage is TRBV19 and J usage is TRBJ2-7, with D possibly called TRBD1 or TRBD2 (5 bases each). Trimming cost V 1 base and J 0 bases, with 10 bases left between them. The CDR3 consists of 15 residues. Per the germline V gene, CDR1 is LNHDA and CDR2 is SQIVND (reference sequence).

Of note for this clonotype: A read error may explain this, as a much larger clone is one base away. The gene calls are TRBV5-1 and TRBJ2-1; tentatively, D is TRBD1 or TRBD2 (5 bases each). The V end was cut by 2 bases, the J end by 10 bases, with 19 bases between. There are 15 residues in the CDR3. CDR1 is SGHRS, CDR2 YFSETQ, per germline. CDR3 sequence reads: CASSLPGTAVGEQFF. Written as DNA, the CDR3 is TGCGCCAGCAGCTTACCCGGGACGGCGGTGGGGGAGCAGTTCTTC.

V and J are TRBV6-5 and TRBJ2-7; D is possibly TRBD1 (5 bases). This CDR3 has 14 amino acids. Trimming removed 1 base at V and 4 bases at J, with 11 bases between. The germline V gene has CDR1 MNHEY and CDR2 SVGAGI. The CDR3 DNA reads TGTGCCAGCAGTTACTTAGGCAGGGTGTACGAGCAGTACTTC. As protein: CASSYLGRVYEQYF.

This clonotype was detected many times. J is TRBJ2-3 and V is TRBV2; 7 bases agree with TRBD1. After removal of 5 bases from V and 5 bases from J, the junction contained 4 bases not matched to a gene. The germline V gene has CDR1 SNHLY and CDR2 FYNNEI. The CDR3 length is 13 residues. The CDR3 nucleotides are TGTGCCAGCAGTAGACAGGGCGGAGATACGCAGTATTTT. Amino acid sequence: CASSRQGGDTQYF.

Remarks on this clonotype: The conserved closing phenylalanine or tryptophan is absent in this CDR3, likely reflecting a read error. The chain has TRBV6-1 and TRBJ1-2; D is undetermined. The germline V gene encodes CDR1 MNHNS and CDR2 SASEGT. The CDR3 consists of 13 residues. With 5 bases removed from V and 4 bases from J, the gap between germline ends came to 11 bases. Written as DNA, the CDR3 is TGTGCCAGCAGTTTGGGCAGCGGCTATGGCTACACCTCC. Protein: CASSLGSGYGYTS.

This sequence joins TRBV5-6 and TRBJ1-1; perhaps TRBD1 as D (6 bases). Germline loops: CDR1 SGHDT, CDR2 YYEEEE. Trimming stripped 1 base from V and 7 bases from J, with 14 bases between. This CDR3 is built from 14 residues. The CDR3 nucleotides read TGTGCCAGCAGCTTGCTCGTACAGGGAAGTGAAGCTTTCTTT. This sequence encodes CASSLLVQGSEAFF. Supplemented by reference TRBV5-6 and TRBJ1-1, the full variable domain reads DAGVTQSPTHLIKTRGQQVTLRCSPKSGHDTVSWYQQALGQGPQFIFQYYEEEERQRGNFPDRFSGHQFPNYSSELNVNALLLGDSALYLCASSLLVQGSEAFFGQGTRLTVV.

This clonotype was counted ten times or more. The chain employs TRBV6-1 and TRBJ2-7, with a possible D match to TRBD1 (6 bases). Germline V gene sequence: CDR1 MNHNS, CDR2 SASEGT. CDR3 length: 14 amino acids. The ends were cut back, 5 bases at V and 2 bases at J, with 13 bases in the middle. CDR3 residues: CASSIVQGTYEQYF. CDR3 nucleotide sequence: TGTGCCAGCAGTATTGTCCAGGGGACCTACGAGCAGTACTTC.

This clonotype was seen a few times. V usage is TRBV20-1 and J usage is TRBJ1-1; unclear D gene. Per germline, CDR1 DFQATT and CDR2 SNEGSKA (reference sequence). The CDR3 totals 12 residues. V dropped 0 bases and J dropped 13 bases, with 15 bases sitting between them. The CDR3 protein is CSARDPEIAGFF. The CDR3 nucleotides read TGCAGTGCTAGAGATCCCGAGATTGCCGGTTTCTTT.

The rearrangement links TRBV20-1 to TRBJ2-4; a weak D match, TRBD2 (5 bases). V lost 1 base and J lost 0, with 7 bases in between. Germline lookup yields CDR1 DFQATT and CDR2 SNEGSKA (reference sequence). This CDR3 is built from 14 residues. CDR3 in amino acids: CSARGREAKNIQYF. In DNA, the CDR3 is TGCAGTGCTAGAGGACGGGAAGCCAAAAACATTCAGTACTTC.

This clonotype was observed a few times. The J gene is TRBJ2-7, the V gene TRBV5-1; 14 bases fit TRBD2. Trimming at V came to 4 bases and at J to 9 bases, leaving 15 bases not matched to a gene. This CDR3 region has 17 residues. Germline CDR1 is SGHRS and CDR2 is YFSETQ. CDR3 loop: CASSLGTSGGDYEGQYF. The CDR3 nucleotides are TGCGCCAGCAGCCTCGGGACTAGCGGGGGCGATTACGAAGGGCAGTACTTC.